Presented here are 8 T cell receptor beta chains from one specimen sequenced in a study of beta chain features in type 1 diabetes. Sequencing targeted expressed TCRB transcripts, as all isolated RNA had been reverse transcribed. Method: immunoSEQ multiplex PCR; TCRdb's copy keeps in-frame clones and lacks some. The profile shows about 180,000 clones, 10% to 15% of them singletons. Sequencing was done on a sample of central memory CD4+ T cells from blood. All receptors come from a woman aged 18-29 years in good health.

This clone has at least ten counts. The CDR3 nucleotides read TGTGCCAGCAGCCAGCCCCTGGGTTGGGCTAACTCCTACAATGAGCAGTTCTTC. This translates into CASSQPLGWANSYNEQFF. The rearrangement joins TRBV14 to TRBJ2-1; D unresolved. Germline V gene data show CDR1 as SGHDN and CDR2 as FVKESK. The CDR3 consists of 18 residues. V was clipped by 3 bases and J by 0 bases, with 18 bases between them. Supplemented by reference TRBV14 and TRBJ2-1, the full variable domain reads EAGVTQFPSHSVIEKGQTVTLRCDPISGHDNLYWYRRVMGKEIKFLLHFVKESKQDESGMPNNRFLAERTGGTYSTLKVQPAELEDSGVYFCASSQPLGWANSYNEQFFGPGTRLTVL.

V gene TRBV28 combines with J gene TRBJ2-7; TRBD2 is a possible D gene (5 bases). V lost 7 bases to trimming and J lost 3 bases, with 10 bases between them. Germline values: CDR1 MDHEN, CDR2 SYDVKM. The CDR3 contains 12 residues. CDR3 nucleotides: TGTGCCAGCACCCAAGAGGGCTACGAGCAGTACTTC. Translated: CASTQEGYEQYF.

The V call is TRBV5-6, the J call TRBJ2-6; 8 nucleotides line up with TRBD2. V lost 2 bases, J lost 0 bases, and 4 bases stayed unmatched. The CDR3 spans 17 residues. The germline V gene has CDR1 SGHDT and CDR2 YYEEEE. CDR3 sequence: CASSFRGRSSGANVLTF. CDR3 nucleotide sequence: TGTGCCAGCAGCTTTCGCGGGAGGTCCTCTGGGGCCAACGTCCTGACTTTC.

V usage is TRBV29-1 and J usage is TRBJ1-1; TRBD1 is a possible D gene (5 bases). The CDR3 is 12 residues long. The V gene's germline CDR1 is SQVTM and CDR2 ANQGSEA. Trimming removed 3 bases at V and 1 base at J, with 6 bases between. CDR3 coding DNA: TGCAGCGTTGACAGGGCGAACACTGAAGCTTTCTTT. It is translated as CSVDRANTEAFF.

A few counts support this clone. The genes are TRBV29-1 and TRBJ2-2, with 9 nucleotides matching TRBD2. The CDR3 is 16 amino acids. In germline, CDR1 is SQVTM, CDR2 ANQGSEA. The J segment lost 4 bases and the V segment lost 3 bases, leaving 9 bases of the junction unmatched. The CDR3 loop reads CSVDAISGSRTGELFF. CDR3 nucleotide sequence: TGCAGCGTTGACGCGATTAGCGGGAGTCGCACCGGGGAGCTGTTTTTT.

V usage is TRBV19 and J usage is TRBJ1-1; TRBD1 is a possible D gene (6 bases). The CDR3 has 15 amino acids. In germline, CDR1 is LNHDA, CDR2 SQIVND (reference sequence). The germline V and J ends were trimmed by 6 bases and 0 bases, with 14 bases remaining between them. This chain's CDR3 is CASRNPRGMNTEAFF. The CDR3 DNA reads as TGTGCCAGTAGGAACCCCAGGGGAATGAACACTGAAGCTTTCTTT.

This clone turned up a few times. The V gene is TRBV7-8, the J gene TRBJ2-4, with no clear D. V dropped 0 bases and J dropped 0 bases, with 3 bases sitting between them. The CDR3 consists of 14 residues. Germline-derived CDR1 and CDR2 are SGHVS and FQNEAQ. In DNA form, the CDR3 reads TGTGCCAGCAGCTTAGCCAGAGCCAAAAACATTCAGTACTTC. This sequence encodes CASSLARAKNIQYF.

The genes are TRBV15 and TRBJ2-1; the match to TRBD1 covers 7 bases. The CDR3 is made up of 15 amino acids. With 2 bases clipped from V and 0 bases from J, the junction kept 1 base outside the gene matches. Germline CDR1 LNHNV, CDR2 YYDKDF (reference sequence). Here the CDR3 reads CATSRRQGSYNEQFF. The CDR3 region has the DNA TGTGCCACCAGCAGACGACAGGGCTCCTACAATGAGCAGTTCTTC.